Reported below is one T cell receptor beta chain. What it binds is unknown. This entry is derived from a study of radiation and T cells in renal cell carcinoma. Study-level findings and limits: From baseline, blood top tumor clonotypes peaked at 2 weeks post-radiation.

The time point denotes: blood 2 weeks post-SBRT. As for treatment: 15 Gy SBRT to primary tumor, nephrectomy 4 weeks later. CDR1 SGHNT and CDR2 YYREEE come from the germline V gene (reference sequence). V dropped 2 bases and J dropped 8 bases, with 23 bases sitting between them. CDR3 length: 16 residues. TCRdb's table, derived via immunoSEQ multiplex PCR, lists solely in-frame clones and lacks some. This sample carries 100,000 to 150,000 clones, 88% of them seen once, and the ten largest clones take 5.8%. The J gene is TRBJ2-7, the V gene TRBV5-4; tentatively, D is TRBD1 or TRBD2 (5 bases each). Sequences were derived from blood, sampled from a patient whose treatment included radiotherapy and nephrectomy. The clonotype originates from a woman aged 70-85 years with renal cell carcinoma. DNA of the CDR3: TGTGCCAGCAGCTTACCAGGCGCCGGGGCGGTTTACCAGCAGTACTTC. This encodes CASSLPGAGAVYQQYF.